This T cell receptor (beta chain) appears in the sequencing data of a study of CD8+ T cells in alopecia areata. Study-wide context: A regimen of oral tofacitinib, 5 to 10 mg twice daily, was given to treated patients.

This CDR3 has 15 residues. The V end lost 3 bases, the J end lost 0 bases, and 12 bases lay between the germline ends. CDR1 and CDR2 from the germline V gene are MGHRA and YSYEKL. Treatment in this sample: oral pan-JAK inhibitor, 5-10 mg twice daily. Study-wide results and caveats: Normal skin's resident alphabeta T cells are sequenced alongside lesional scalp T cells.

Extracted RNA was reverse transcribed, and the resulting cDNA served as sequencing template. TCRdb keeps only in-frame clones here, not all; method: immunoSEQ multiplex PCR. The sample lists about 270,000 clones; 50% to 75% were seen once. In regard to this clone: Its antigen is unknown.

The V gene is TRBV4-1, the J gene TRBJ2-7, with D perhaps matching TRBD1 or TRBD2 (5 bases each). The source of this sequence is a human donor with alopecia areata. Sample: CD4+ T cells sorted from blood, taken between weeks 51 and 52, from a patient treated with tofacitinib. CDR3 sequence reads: CASSQPRDGSYEQYF. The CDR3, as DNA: TGCGCCAGCAGCCAGCCAAGGGACGGCTCCTACGAGCAGTACTTC.